A selection of T cell receptor beta chains follows, all from one sample in a study of blood T cells in healthy people across ages. TCRdb ran MiXCR on the 5' RACE reads and lists one entry per CDR3 protein. The repertoire holds roughly 800,000 distinct CDR3 sequences, with 58% as singletons. The sample consisted of blood. The receptors here all came from a man aged 30 to 45 in good health. The CDR3 runs from the conserved cysteine through the conserved F or W. The D gene is left open where the match is weak. Expanded clones are given a class, and other clones once, few, many or no size at all.

DNA: TGTGCCAGCCGCCGAGCGGGAGGGGTGGGGTACGAGCAGTACTTC; CDR3: CASRRAGGVGYEQYF; J: TRBJ2-7; D: TRBD2; V: TRBV27; size: NA
DNA: NA; CDR3: CASSPSVGTGTPWYF; J: TRBJ2-5; D: NA; V: TRBV3-1; size: NA
DNA: TGTGCCAGCAGCCTTGGCTCACAGGAACCCGGCTACACCTTC; CDR3: CASSLGSQEPGYTF; J: TRBJ1-2; D: NA; V: TRBV12-3/TRBV12-4; size: NA
DNA: TGCAGTGCCCACCCCGACAGCACAGATACGCAGTATTTT; CDR3: CSAHPDSTDTQYF; J: TRBJ2-3; D: NA; V: TRBV20-1; size: few
DNA: TGTGCCAGCAGCCCAAGGGTGGGCGCCGGTCAGCCCCAGCATTTT; CDR3: CASSPRVGAGQPQHF; J: TRBJ1-5; D: NA; V: TRBV3-1; size: once
DNA: TGCAGTGCTGGAAACTGGGAGACCCAGTACTTC; CDR3: CSAGNWETQYF; J: TRBJ2-5; D: NA; V: TRBV20-1; size: NA
DNA: TGTGCCTGGAGGCTAGCGGGTTCCTACAATGAGCAGTTCTTC; CDR3: CAWRLAGSYNEQFF; J: TRBJ2-1; D: TRBD2; V: TRBV30; size: NA
DNA: TGCAGTGCCCCTGGACAGGTGAACACCGGGGAGCTGTTTTTT; CDR3: CSAPGQVNTGELFF; J: TRBJ2-2; D: TRBD1; V: TRBV20-1; size: NA
DNA: TGTGCCACCGGGACGGAATACAATGAGCAGTTCTTC; CDR3: CATGTEYNEQFF; J: TRBJ2-1; D: NA; V: TRBV9; size: few
DNA: TGCGCCAGCAGCCAAGAACCTGAACCGGGACAGGGTGCCTACGAGCAGTACTTC; CDR3: CASSQEPEPGQGAYEQYF; J: TRBJ2-7; D: TRBD1; V: TRBV4-3; size: NA
DNA: TGCGCCAGCAGCCACGGGACAGGGATGAACACTGAAGCTTTCTTT; CDR3: CASSHGTGMNTEAFF; J: TRBJ1-1; D: TRBD1; V: TRBV4-1; size: once
DNA: TGTGCCAGCAGCCAAGGGTTAGCGGTCCACAGTGAGCAGTTCTTC; CDR3: CASSQGLAVHSEQFF; J: TRBJ2-1; D: NA; V: TRBV3-1; size: NA
DNA: TGCAGCGTTTTCCGGACAGGGGGCGACGAGCAGTACTTC; CDR3: CSVFRTGGDEQYF; J: TRBJ2-7; D: TRBD1; V: TRBV29-1; size: NA
DNA: TGTGCCAGCAGTGGGGGGACTTCCCCAGATACGCAGTATTTT; CDR3: CASSGGTSPDTQYF; J: TRBJ2-3; D: NA; V: TRBV6-1; size: NA
DNA: TGCAGTGCTAGACGAGGGTACTCCTACAATGAGCAGTTCTTC; CDR3: CSARRGYSYNEQFF; J: TRBJ2-1; D: NA; V: TRBV20-1; size: NA
DNA: TGTGCCAGCAGTTCACCGGGTAACGGCTACACCTTC; CDR3: CASSSPGNGYTF; J: TRBJ1-2; D: NA; V: TRBV27; size: NA
DNA: TGTGCCAGCACCTTCCTTCTAGTGCCTAACAATGAGCGGTACTTC; CDR3: CASTFLLVPNNERYF; J: TRBJ2-1; D: NA; V: TRBV12-3/TRBV12-4; size: NA
DNA: TGTGCCAGCAGCGTAGAGAAGGGGGGCCAGTTCTTC; CDR3: CASSVEKGGQFF; J: TRBJ2-1; D: NA; V: TRBV9; size: NA
DNA: TGTGCCAGCAGTGCCACTGTCACAGATACGCAGTATTTT; CDR3: CASSATVTDTQYF; J: TRBJ2-3; D: NA; V: TRBV28; size: NA
DNA: TGTGCCAGCAGCTTGTTGGGGCAGACCATATATTTT; CDR3: CASSLLGQTIYF; J: TRBJ1-3; D: NA; V: TRBV7-9; size: NA